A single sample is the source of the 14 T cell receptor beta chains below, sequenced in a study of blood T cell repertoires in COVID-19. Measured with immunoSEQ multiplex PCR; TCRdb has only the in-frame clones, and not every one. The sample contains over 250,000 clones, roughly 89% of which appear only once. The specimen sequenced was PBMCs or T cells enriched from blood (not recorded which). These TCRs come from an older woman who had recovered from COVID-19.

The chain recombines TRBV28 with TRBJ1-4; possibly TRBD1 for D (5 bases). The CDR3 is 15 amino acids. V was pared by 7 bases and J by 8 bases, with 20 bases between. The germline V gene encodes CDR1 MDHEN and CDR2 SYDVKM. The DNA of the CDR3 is TGTGCCAGCAAAGCGGGCAGGGAGGTAAGGGAAAAACTGTTTTTT. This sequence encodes CASKAGREVREKLFF.

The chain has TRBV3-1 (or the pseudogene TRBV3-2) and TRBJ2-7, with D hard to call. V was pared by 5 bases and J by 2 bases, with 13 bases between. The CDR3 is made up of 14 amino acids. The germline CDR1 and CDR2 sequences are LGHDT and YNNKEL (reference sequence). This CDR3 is CASSKQTYTYEQYF. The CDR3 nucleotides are TGTGCCAGCAGCAAACAGACCTACACCTACGAGCAGTACTTC.

CDR3 amino acids: CASSQGQGPDTQYF. The CDR3 DNA follows: TGTGCCAGCAGCCAAGGACAGGGCCCAGATACGCAGTATTTT. The rearrangement joins TRBV7-6 to TRBJ2-3, with 8 nucleotides matching TRBD1. The germline gives CDR1 SGHVS, CDR2 FNYEAQ. Germline trimming cut 5 bases from V and 4 bases from J; bases unmatched to any gene: 5. The CDR3 is 14 amino acids. Based on the CDR3 plus reference TRBV7-6 and TRBJ2-3, the full variable domain is GAGVSQSPRYKVTKRGQDVALRCDPISGHVSLYWYRQALGQGPEFLTYFNYEAQQDKSGLPNDRFSAERPEGSISTLTIQRTEQRDSAMYRCASSQGQGPDTQYFGPGTRLTVL.

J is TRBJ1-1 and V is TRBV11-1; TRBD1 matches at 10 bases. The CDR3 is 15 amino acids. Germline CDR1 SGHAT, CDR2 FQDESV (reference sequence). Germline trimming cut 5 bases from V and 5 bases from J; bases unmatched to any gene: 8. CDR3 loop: CASSLRQGAMTEAFF. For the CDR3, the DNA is TGTGCCAGCAGCCTGCGACAGGGGGCAATGACTGAAGCTTTCTTT.

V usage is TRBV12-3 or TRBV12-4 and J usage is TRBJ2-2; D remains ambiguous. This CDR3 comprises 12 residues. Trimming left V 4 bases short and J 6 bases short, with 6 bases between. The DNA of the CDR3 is TGTGCCAGCAGTTCTGCGGCCGGGGAGCTGTTTTTT. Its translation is CASSSAAGELFF.

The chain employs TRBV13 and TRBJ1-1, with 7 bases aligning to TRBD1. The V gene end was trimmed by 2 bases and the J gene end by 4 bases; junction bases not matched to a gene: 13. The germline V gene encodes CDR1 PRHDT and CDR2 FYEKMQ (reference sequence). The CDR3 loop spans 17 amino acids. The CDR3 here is CASSLRTGGLSVTEAFF. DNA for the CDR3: TGTGCCAGCAGCTTAAGGACAGGAGGTCTTTCGGTCACTGAAGCTTTCTTT.

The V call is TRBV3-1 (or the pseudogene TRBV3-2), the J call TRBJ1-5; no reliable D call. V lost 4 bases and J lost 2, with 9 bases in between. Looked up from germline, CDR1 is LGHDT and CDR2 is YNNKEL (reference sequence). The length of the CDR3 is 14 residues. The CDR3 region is CASSRQAGNQPQHF. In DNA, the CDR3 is TGTGCCAGCAGCCGCCAGGCCGGCAATCAGCCCCAGCATTTT.

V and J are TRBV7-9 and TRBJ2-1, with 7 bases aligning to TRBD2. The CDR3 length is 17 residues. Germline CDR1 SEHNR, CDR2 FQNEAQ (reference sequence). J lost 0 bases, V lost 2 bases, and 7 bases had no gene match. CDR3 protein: CASSLRGGRSSYNEQFF. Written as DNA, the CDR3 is TGTGCCAGCAGCTTACGGGGAGGGCGAAGCTCCTACAATGAGCAGTTCTTC.

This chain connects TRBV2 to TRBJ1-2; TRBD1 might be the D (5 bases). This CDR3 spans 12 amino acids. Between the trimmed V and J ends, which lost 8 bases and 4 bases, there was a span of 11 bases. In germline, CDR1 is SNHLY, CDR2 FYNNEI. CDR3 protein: CASLDSRYGYTF. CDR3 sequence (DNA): TGTGCCAGCCTAGACAGCCGCTATGGCTACACCTTC.

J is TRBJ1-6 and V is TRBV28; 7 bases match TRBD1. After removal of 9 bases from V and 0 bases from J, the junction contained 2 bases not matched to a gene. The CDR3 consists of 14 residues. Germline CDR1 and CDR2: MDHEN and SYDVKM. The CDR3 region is CASRDSSYNSPLHF. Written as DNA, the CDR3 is TGTGCCAGTAGGGACAGCTCCTATAATTCACCCCTCCACTTT. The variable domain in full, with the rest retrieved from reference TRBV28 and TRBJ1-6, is DVKVTQSSRYLVKRTGEKVFLECVQDMDHENMFWYRQDPGLGLRLIYFSYDVKMKEKGDIPEGYSVSREKKERFSLILESASTNQTSMYLCASRDSSYNSPLHFGNGTRLTVT.

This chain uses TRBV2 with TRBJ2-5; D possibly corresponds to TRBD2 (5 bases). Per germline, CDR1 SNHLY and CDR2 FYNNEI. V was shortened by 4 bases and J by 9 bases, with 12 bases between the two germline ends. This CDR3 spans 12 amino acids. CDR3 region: CASSAQTGAQYF. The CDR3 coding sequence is TGTGCCAGCAGTGCCCAAACCGGGGCCCAGTACTTC.

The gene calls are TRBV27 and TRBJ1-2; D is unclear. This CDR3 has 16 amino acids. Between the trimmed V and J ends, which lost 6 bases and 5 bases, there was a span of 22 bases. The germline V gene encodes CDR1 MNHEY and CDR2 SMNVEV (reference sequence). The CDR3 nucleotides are TGTGCCAGCAGCTCCATCCGGATGAGGGCCAGGTATGGCTACACCTTC. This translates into CASSSIRMRARYGYTF.

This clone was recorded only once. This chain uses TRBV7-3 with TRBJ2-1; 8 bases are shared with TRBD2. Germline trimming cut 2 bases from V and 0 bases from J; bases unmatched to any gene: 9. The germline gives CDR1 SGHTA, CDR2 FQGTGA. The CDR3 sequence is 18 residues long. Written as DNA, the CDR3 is TGTGCCAGCAGCTTAGACGGGGGGGCCTTAAGCTCCTACAATGAGCAGTTCTTC. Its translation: CASSLDGGALSSYNEQFF.

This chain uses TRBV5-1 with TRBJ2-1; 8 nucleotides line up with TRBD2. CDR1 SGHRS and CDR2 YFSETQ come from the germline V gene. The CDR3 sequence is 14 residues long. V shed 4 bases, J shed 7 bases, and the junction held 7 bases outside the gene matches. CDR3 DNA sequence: TGCGCCAGCAGCCTCGGGGGGGTAGAAAATGAGCAGTTCTTC. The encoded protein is CASSLGGVENEQFF.